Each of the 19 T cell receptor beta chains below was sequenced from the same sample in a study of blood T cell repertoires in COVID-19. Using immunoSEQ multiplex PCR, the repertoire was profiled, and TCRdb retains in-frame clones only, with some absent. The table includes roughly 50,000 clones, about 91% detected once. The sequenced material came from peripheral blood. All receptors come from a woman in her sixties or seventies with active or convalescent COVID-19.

The CDR3 region is CAVAGEYGYTF. CDR3 nucleotide sequence: TGTGCCGTAGCGGGGGAATATGGCTACACCTTC. The V and J genes are TRBV28 and TRBJ1-2; TRBD1 is a possible D gene (5 bases). CDR3 length equals 11 residues. Trimming removed 11 bases at V and 5 bases at J, with 12 bases between. Germline CDR1 is MDHEN and CDR2 is SYDVKM.

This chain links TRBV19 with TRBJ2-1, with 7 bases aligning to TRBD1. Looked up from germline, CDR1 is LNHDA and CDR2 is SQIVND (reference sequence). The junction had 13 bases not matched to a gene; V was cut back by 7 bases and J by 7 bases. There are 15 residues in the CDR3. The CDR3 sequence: CASKDRQGGGNEQFF. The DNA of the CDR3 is TGTGCCAGTAAAGACCGACAGGGTGGGGGAAATGAGCAGTTCTTC.

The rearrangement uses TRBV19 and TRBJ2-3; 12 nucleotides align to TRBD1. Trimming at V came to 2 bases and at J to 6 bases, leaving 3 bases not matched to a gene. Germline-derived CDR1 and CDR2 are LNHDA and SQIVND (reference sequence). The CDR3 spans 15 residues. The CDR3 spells CASSIPGQGADTQYF. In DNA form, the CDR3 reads TGTGCCAGTAGTATACCGGGACAGGGGGCCGATACGCAGTATTTT.

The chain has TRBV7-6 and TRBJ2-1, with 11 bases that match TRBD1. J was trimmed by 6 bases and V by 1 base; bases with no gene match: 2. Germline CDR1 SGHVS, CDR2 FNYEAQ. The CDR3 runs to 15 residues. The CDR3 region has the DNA TGTGCCAGCAGCTTAGGGACAGGGGGCTCCAATGAGCAGTTCTTC. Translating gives CASSLGTGGSNEQFF.

Written as DNA, the CDR3 is TGTGCCAGCAGCCGCGACAGGGGAGAGCAGTACTTC. The encoded protein is CASSRDRGEQYF. The gene calls are TRBV11-2 and TRBJ2-7; 8 bases map to TRBD1. Per germline, CDR1 SGHAT and CDR2 FQNNGV. Trimming at V came to 5 bases and at J to 7 bases, leaving 4 bases not matched to a gene. The CDR3 is made up of 12 amino acids.

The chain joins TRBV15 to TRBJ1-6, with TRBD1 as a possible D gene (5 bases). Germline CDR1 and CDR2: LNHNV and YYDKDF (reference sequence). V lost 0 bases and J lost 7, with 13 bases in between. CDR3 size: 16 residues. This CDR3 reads CATSRDRGSLNSPLHF. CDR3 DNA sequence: TGTGCCACCAGCAGAGATCGGGGGAGCTTGAATTCACCCCTCCACTTT.

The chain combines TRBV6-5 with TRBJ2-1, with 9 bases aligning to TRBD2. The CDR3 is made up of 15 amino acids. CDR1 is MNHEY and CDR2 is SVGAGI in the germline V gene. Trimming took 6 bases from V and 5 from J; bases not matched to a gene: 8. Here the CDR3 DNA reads TGTGCCAGCAGGAAGGGAGCGGGAGGCGACAATGAGCAGTTCTTC. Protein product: CASRKGAGGDNEQFF.

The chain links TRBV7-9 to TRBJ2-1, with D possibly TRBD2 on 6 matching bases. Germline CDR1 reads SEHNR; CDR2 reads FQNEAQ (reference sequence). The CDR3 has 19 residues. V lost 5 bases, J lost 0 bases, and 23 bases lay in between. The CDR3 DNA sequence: TGTGCCAGCAGCCCACGAATTAGCGGAGCACCCAGCTCCTACAATGAGCAGTTCTTC. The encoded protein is CASSPRISGAPSSYNEQFF.

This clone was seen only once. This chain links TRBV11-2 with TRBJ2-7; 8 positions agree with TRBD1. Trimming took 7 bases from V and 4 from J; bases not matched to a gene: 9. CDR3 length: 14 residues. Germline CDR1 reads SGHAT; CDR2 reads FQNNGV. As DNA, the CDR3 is TGTGCCAGCACCCCGGACAGGGTGATATACGAGCAGTACTTC. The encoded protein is CASTPDRVIYEQYF. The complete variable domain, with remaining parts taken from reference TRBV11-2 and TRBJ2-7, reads EAGVAQSPRYKIIEKRQSVAFWCNPISGHATLYWYQQILGQGPKLLIQFQNNGVVDDSQLPKDRFSAERLKGVDSTLKIQPAKLEDSAVYLCASTPDRVIYEQYFGPGTRLTVT.

The CDR3 sequence is CASSLPTGSGGGYTF. CDR3 DNA: TGTGCCAGCAGCCTTCCGACAGGGAGCGGCGGTGGCTACACCTTC. The chain has TRBV28 and TRBJ1-2; 7 bases line up with TRBD1. The V gene's germline CDR1 is MDHEN and CDR2 SYDVKM. The CDR3 has 15 amino acids. The J segment lost 7 bases and the V segment lost 6 bases, leaving 14 bases of the junction unmatched.

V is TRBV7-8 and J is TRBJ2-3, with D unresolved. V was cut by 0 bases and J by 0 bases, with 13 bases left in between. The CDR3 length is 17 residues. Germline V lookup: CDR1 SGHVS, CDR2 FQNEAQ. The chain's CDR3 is CASSLATAGASTDTQYF. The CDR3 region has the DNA TGTGCCAGCAGCTTAGCGACTGCTGGAGCTAGCACAGATACGCAGTATTTT. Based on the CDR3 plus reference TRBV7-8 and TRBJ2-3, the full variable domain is GAGVSQSPRYKVAKRGQDVALRCDPISGHVSLFWYQQALGQGPEFLTYFQNEAQLDKSGLPSDRFFAERPEGSVSTLKIQRTQQEDSAVYLCASSLATAGASTDTQYFGPGTRLTVL.

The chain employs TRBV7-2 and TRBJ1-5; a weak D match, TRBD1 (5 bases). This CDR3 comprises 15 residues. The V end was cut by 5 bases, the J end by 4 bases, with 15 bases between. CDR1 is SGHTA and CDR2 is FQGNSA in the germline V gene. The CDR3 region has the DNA TGTGCCAGCAGCCTGGGACTTCAGGGTAATCAGCCCCAGCATTTT. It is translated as CASSLGLQGNQPQHF.

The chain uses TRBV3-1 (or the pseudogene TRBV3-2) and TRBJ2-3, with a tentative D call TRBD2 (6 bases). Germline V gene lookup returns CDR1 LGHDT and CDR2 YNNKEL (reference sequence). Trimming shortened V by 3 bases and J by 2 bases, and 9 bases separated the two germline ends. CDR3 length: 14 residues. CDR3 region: CASSHSGLTDTQYF. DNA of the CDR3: TGTGCCAGCAGCCACTCGGGACTCACAGATACGCAGTATTTT.

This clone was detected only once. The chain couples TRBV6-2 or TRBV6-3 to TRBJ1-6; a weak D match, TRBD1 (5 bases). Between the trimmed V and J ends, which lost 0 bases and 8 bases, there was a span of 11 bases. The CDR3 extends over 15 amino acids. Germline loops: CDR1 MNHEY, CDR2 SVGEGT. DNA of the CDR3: TGTGCCAGCAGTTACTCGGGACTCAGGGATTCACCCCTCCACTTT. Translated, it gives CASSYSGLRDSPLHF.

CDR3 region: CAIHGTLTGELFF. CDR3 DNA sequence: TGTGCCATCCACGGGACTCTCACCGGGGAGCTGTTTTTT. The gene calls are TRBV10-3 and TRBJ2-2; tentative D call: TRBD2 (6 bases). Looked up from germline, CDR1 is ENHRY and CDR2 is SYGVKD. Trimming cost V 8 bases and J 4 bases, with 11 bases left between them. This CDR3 has 13 amino acids.

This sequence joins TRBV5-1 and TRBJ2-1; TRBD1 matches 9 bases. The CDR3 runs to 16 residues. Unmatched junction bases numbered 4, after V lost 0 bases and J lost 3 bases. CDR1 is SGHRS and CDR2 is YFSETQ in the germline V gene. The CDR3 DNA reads TGCGCCAGCAGCTTGGAGGCGGGACAGGGCTACAATGAGCAGTTCTTC. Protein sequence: CASSLEAGQGYNEQFF.

As DNA, the CDR3 is TGTGCCAGCAGCTTAGGGGCAGGCGCCTACGAGCAGTACTTC. Translating it yields CASSLGAGAYEQYF. The rearrangement links TRBV11-2 to TRBJ2-7; D unclear. Between the trimmed V and J ends, which lost 1 base and 2 bases, there was a span of 9 bases. The CDR3 is 14 residues long. Per germline, CDR1 SGHAT and CDR2 FQNNGV.

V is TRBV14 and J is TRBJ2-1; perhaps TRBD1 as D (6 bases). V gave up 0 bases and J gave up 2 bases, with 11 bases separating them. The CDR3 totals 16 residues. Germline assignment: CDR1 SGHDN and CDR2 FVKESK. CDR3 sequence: CASSQDRGNPYNEQFF. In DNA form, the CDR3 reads TGTGCCAGCAGCCAAGATAGGGGGAATCCCTACAATGAGCAGTTCTTC.

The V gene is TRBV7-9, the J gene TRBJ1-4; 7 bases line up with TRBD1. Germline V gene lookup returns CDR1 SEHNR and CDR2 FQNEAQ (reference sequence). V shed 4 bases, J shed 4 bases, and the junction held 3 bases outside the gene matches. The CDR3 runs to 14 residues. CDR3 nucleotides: TGTGCCAGCAGCTCAGGACAGGTTAATGAAAAACTGTTTTTT. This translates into CASSSGQVNEKLFF.